The entry that follows covers one T cell receptor (beta chain) sequence. These data are taken from a study of T cell changes during pregnancy in multiple sclerosis. Clones were sequenced by immunoSEQ multiplex PCR, and TCRdb holds only the in-frame ones, with some missing. The sample comprises about 68,000 clones, about nine tenths of which are singletons, and 1.5% rests with the top ten. The sequences come from peripheral blood, collected in the third trimester of pregnancy. The source is a female donor with multiple sclerosis, enrolled in a pregnancy study.

The CDR3 region has the DNA TGCGCCAGCAGCCAAGATCTGTTTATGAACACTGAAGCTTTCTTT. It specifies CASSQDLFMNTEAFF. The V call is TRBV4-3, the J call TRBJ1-1, with no clear D. The length of the CDR3 is 15 residues. Germline loops: CDR1 LGHNA, CDR2 YSLEER. The V end lost 0 bases, the J end lost 0 bases, and 8 bases lay between the germline ends.